This T cell receptor (beta chain) was recovered during a study of blood T cells in healthy people across ages. Study observations and caveats: The long-lived group displayed more naive CD4+ cells, plus higher diversity, than the aged donors did. Measured against age, TCR beta diversity per million T cells decreased in a roughly linear manner. Estimated diversity that came from one million T cells was considered an underestimate.

Alongside a J-beta primer mix, a sample-barcoded 5' primer served in a second PCR lasting roughly 6 to 11 cycles. TCRdb re-called the 5' RACE reads through MiXCR, storing one row per CDR3 protein. The repertoire holds about 1,400,000 distinct CDR3 sequences, with approximately 60% as singletons. Turning to this clonotype: Its antigen is not known.

Trimming removed 1 base from V and 4 bases from J, with 7 bases in between. The CDR3 covers 14 residues. Per the germline V gene, CDR1 is MGHRA and CDR2 is YSYEKL. The sequenced sample was blood. The TCR sequence derives from a man between 18 and 29 years old in good health. V usage is TRBV4-1 and J usage is TRBJ2-2; D is uncertain. The CDR3 coding sequence is TGCGCCAGCAGCCAAGGGGCGGTCACCGGGGAGCTGTTTTTT. Protein: CASSQGAVTGELFF.